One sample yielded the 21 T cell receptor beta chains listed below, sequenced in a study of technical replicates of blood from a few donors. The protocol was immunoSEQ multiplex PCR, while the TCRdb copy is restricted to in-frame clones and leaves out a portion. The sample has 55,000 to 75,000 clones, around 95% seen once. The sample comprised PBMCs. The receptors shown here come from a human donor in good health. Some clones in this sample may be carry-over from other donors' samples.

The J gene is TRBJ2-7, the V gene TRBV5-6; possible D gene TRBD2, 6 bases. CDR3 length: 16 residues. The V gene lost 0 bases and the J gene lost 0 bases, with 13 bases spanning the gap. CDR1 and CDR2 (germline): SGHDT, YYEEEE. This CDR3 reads CASSLAGAGASYEQYF. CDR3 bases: TGTGCCAGCAGCTTGGCCGGAGCGGGCGCCTCCTACGAGCAGTACTTC.

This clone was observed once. CDR3 region: CSTGRGETQYF. The CDR3 nucleotides are TGCAGCACTGGGAGGGGAGAGACCCAGTACTTC. The chain has TRBV20-1 and TRBJ2-5; TRBD2 agrees at 7 bases. From germline, CDR1 is DFQATT and CDR2 SNEGSKA (reference sequence). The CDR3 spans 11 residues.

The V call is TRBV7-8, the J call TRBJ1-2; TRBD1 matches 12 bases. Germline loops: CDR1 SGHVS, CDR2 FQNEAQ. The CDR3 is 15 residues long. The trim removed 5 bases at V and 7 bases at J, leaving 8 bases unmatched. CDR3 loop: CASSLPGQGARGYTF. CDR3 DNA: TGTGCCAGCAGCCTTCCGGGACAGGGGGCTCGTGGCTACACCTTC.

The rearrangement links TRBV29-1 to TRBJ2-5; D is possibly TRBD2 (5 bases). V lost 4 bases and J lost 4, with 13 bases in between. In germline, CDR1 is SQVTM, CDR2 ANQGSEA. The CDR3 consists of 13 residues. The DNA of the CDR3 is TGCAGCGTTGTTTTCCGGGGTGGAGAGACCCAGTACTTC. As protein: CSVVFRGGETQYF.

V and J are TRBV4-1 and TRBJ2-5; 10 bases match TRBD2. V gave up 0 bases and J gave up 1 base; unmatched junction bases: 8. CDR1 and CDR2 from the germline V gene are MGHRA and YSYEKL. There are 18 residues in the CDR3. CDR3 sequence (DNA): TGCGCCAGCAGCCAAGATAAACGGCCTAGCGGGAGCCAAGAGACCCAGTACTTC. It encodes CASSQDKRPSGSQETQYF.

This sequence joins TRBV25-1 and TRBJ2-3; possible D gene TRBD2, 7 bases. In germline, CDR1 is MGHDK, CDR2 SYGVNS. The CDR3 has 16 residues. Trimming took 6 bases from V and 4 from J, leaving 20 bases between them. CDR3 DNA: TGTGCCAGCAGCGAGGGTTGGGGGGGGGCTTCAGATACGCAGTATTTT. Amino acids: CASSEGWGGASDTQYF.

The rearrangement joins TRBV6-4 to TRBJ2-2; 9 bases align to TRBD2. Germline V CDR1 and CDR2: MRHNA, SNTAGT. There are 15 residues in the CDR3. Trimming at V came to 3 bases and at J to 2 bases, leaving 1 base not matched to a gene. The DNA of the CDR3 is TGTGCCAGCAGTGAACTAGCGGGTAACACCGGGGAGCTGTTTTTT. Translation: CASSELAGNTGELFF.

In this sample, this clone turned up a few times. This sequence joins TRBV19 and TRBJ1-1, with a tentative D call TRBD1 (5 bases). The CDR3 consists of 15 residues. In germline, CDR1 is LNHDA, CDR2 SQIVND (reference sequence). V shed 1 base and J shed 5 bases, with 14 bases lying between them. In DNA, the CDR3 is TGTGCCAGTAGTATAGGGGGCCGGGACTTTACTGAAGCTTTCTTT. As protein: CASSIGGRDFTEAFF.

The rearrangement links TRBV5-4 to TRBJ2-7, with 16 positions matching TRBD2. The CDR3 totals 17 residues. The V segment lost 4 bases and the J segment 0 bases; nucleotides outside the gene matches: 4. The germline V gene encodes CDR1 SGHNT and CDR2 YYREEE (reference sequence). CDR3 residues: CASSPGTSGRASYEQYF. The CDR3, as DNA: TGTGCCAGCAGCCCCGGGACTAGCGGGAGGGCCTCCTACGAGCAGTACTTC. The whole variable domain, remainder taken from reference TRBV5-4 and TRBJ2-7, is ETGVTQSPTHLIKTRGQQVTLRCSSQSGHNTVSWYQQALGQGPQFIFQYYREEENGRGNFPPRFSGLQFPNYSSELNVNALELDDSALYLCASSPGTSGRASYEQYFGPGTRLTVT.

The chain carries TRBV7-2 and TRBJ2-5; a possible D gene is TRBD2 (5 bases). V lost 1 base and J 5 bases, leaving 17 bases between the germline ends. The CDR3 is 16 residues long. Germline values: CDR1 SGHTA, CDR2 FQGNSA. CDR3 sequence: CASSLEVAWEWETQYF. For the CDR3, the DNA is TGTGCCAGCAGCTTAGAGGTAGCATGGGAGTGGGAGACCCAGTACTTC. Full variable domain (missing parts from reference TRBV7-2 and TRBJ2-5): GAGVSQSPSNKVTEKGKDVELRCDPISGHTALYWYRQSLGQGLEFLIYFQGNSAPDKSGLPSDRFSAERTGGSVSTLTIQRTQQEDSAVYLCASSLEVAWEWETQYFGPGTRLLVL.

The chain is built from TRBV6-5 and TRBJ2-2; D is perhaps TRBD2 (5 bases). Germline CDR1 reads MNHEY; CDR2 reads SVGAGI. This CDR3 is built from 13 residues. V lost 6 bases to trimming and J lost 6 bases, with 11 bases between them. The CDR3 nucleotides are TGTGCCAGCAGGAGGGATGGGGCCGGGGAGCTGTTTTTT. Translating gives CASRRDGAGELFF.

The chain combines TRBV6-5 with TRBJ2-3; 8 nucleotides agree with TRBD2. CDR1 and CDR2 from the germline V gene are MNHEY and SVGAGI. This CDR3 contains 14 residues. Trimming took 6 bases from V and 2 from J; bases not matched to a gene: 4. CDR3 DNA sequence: TGTGCCAGCAGGGCGGGGGGATACACAGATACGCAGTATTTT. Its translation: CASRAGGYTDTQYF.

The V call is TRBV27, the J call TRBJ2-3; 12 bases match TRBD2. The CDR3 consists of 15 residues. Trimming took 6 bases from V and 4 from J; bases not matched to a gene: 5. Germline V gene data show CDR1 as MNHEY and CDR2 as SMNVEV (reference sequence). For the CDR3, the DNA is TGTGCCAGCAGCAGACTAGCGGGGGCCCCAGATACGCAGTATTTT. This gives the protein CASSRLAGAPDTQYF.

For the CDR3, the DNA is TGTGCCAGCAGCGTGGGACAGGGCCCCTACAATGAGCAGTTCTTC. It yields the protein CASSVGQGPYNEQFF. The V call is TRBV2, the J call TRBJ2-1, with 9 bases identical to TRBD1. V dropped 6 bases and J dropped 2; count of bases not matched to a gene: 5. There are 15 residues in the CDR3. The germline V gene encodes CDR1 SNHLY and CDR2 FYNNEI.

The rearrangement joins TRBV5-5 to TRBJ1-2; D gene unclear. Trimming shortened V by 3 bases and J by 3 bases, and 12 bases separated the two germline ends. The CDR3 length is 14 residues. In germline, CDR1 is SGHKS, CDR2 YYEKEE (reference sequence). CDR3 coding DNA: TGTGCCAGCAGCTACCCGGGGAGGGACTATGGCTACACCTTC. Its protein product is CASSYPGRDYGYTF.

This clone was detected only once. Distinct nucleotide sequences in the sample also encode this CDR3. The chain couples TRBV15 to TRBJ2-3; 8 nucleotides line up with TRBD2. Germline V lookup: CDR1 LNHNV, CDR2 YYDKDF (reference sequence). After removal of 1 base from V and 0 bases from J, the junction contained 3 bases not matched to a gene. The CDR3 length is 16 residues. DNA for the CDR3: TGTGCCACCAGCAGAGGCCGGGGGGGAAGCACAGATACGCAGTATTTT. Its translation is CATSRGRGGSTDTQYF.

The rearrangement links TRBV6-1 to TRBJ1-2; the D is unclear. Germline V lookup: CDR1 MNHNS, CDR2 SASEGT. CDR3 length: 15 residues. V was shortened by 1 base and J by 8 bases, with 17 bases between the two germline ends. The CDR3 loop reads CASSEGSRRALGYTF. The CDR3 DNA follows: TGTGCCAGCAGTGAAGGGTCCAGGCGGGCTCTGGGCTACACCTTC.

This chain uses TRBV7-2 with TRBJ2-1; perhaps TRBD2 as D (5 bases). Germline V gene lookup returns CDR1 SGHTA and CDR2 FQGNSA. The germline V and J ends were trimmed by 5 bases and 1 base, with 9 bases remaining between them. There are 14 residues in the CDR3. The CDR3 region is CASSQAVSYNEQFF. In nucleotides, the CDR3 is TGTGCCAGCAGCCAAGCGGTTTCCTACAATGAGCAGTTCTTC.

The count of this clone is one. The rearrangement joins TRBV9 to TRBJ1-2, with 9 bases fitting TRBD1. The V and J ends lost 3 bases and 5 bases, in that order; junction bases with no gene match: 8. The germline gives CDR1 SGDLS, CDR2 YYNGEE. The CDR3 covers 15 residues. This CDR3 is CASSAPGQGRYGYTF. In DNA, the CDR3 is TGTGCCAGCAGCGCCCCGGGACAGGGAAGATATGGCTACACCTTC.

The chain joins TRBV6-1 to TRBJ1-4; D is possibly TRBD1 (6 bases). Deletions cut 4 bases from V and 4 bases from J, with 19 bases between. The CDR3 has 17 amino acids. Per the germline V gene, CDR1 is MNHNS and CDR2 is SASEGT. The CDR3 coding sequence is TGTGCCAGCAGTGGGGGTCGGGGGGCGCTTAGTAATGAAAAACTGTTTTTT. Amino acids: CASSGGRGALSNEKLFF.

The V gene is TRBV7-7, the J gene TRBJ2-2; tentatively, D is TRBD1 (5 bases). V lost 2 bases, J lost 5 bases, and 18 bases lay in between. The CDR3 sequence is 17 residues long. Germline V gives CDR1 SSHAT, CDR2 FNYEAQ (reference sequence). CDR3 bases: TGTGCCAGCAGCTTAAGTTTGTCTCCAGGGCGGACCGGGGAGCTGTTTTTT. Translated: CASSLSLSPGRTGELFF.